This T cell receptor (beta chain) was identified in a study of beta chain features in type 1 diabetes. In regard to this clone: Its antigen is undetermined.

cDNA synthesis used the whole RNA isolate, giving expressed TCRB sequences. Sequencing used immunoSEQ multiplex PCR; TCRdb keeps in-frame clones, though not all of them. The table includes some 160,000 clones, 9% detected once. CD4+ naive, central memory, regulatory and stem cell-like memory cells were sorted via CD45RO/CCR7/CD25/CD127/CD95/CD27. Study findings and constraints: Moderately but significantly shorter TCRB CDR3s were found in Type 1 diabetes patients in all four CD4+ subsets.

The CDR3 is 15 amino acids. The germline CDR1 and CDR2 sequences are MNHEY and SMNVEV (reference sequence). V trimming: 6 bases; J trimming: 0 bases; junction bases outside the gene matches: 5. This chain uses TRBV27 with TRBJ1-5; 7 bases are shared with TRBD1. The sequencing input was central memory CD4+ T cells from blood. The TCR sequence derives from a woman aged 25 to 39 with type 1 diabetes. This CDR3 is CASRKNRGSNQPQHF. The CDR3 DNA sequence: TGTGCCAGCAGGAAGAACAGGGGTAGCAATCAGCCCCAGCATTTT.